This TCR beta chain appears in the sequencing data of a study of T cell responses to AZD1222 COVID-19 vaccine (dated by TCRdb to the early 2020s). For context, the study as a whole: Because spike-specific TCR depth and breadth did not differ between the two schedules, AZD1222 recipients who got a second dose at roughly 4 weeks were pooled with those who got a second dose at roughly 12 weeks. A total of around 240 trial participants underwent TCR sequencing, of whom under 220 had received two doses of AZD1222 and roughly 26 had received two doses of the MenACWY control vaccine. Trial participants were enrolled by age into subgroups of 18-55, 56-69 and 70-plus years, and around 150, 28 and 57 TCR-sequenced participants, respectively, were included in these subgroups.

Overall study results and their limits: In the small 56-69-year group, the increase in depth fell short of significance, most likely because of low power. Conclusions about previously exposed vaccinees are limited, since just a handful of AZD1222 recipients were seropositive for SARS-CoV-2 at baseline. No day 14 peak-response samples were available, so repertoires were characterized only after the peak T cell response. Most participants were white British and females outnumbered males, and the authors suggested that clonal diversity may have been underestimated. The whole spike protein was spanned by vaccine-associated CD4 TCRs, and dominant responses were seen in regions 160-218 and 743-854. Reportedly, close to half of the unique spike-specific TCRs recognized epitopes lying outside the regions that are mutated in the B.1.351 and B.1.1.7 variants. A significant rise in spike-specific TCR breadth and depth was observed after two AZD1222 doses relative to day 0 and relative to MenACWY recipients.

The sample's time point, from its label and the paper: baseline before first vaccination. The vaccinee samples were drawn from two UK trials, COV001 and COV002, one of which was a single-blind randomized controlled phase 2/3 trial testing AZD1222 (ChAdOx1 nCoV-19) in healthy adults. Trial participant PBMC samples were collected at day 0 and day 28 after the second dose for TCRbeta chain sequencing. The CDR3 regions of human TCRbeta chains were analyzed by immunosequencing. Concerning the study's data processing: TCRs in the repertoires were matched against a reference library of SARS-CoV-2-specific TCRs that had been generated with the MIRA antigen-specificity platform. Breadth meant the fraction of unique TCRs that were SARS-CoV-2-associated, whereas depth meant the fraction of total T cells that were SARS-CoV-2-associated. Using the MIRA data, every spike-specific TCR was mapped to the spike region that the TCR reacted to and assigned to either a CD4 or a CD8 class. Log10-transformed breadth and depth values were compared by one-way ANOVA with Sidak's multiple comparisons tests. TCRdb limited this immuneACCESS table to in-frame rearrangements with V and J called. A share of clones is missing; checked studies link under half to unresolved V genes, and the rest is unexplained. The DNA was the basis for D and trimming; V, J and clone size are from that table. This sample holds over 150,000 clones; roughly 90% were observed only once. Jointly, the top ten make up 2.6% of the sample.

Trimming costs V 7 bases and J 2 bases, and their ends lie 16 bases apart. The CDR3 has 15 amino acids, counting the end cysteine and phenylalanine. Solely the CDR3 DNA is kept, with 45 bases framed from the first base. The germline V gene (reference sequence) supplies CDR1 SEHNR and CDR2 FQNEAQ. A remark on this clone: What antigen it recognizes has not been identified. Base qualities were left out, and no much larger clone turns up one base away.

The TCR sequence derives from an adult in good health. The chain uses TRBV7-9 and TRBJ2-3; TRBD2 is a possible D gene, resting on 6 matching bases. The input for sequencing was peripheral blood, taken on day 0 of AZD1222 vaccination. The CDR3 has the sequence CASTQGLLLTDTQYF. The nucleotides are TGTGCCAGCACCCAAGGACTATTACTCACAGATACGCAGTATTTT.